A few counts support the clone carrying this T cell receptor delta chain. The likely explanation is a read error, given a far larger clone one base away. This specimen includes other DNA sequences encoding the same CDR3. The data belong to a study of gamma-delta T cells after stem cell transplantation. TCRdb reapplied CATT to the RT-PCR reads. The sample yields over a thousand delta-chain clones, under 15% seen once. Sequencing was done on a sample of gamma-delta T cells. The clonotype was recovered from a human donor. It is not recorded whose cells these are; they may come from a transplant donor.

The CDR3 protein is CACVPLVTSDPGGGTDKLIF. The CDR3 DNA reads as TGTGCCTGTGTTCCCCTCGTTACCTCCGACCCAGGGGGCGGGACCGATAAACTCATCTTT. The chain uses TRDV2 and TRDJ1; D might be TRDD3 (5 bases). Per germline, CDR1 GEAIGNYY and CDR2 EKD. The CDR3 contains 20 residues. Trimming pared 5 bases from V and 2 bases from J, leaving 32 bases between.